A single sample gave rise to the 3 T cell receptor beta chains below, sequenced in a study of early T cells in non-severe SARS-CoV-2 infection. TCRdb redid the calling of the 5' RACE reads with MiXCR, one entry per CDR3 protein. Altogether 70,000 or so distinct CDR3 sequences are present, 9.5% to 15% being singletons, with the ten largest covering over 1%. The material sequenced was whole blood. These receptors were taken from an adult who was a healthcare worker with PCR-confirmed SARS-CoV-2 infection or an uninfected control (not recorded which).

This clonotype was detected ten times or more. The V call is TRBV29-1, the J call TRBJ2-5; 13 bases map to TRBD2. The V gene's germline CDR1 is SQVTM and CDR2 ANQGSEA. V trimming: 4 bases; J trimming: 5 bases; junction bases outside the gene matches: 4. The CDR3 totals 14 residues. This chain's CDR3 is CSVGTSGSTETQYF. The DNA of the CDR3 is TGCAGCGTTGGGACTAGCGGGAGTACGGAGACCCAGTACTTC.

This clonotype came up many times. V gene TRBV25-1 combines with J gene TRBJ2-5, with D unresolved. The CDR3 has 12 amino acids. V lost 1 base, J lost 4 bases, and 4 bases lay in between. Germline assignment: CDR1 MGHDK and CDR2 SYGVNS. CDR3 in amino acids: CASSEWAETQYF. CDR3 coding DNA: TGTGCCAGCAGTGAATGGGCAGAGACCCAGTACTTC.

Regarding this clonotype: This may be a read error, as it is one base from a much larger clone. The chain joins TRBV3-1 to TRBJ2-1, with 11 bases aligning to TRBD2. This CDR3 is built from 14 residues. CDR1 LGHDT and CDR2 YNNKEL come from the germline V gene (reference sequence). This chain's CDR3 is CASSYSGGANERFF. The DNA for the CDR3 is TGTGCCAGCAGCTATAGCGGGGGGGCCAATGAGCGGTTCTTC.